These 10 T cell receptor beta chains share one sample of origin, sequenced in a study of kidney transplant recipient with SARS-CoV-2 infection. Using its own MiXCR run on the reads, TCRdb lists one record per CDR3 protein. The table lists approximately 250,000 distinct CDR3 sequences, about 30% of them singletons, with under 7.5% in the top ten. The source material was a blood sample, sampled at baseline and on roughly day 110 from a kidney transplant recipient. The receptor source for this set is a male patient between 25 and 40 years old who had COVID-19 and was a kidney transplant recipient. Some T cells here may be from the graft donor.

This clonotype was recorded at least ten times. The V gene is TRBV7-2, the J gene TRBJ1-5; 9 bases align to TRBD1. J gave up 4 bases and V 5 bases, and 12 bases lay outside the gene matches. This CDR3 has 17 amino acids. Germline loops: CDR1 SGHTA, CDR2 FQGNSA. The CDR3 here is CASSPGTGRGNNQPQHF. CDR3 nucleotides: TGTGCCAGCAGCCCAGGGACAGGGCGCGGGAATAATCAGCCCCAGCATTTT.

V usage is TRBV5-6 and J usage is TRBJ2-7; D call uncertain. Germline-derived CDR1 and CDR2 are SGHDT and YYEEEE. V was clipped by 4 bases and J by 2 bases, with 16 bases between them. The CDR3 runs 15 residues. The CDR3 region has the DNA TGTGCCAGCAGCCGAGTGAAGCTAACCACCTACGAGCAGTACTTC. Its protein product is CASSRVKLTTYEQYF.

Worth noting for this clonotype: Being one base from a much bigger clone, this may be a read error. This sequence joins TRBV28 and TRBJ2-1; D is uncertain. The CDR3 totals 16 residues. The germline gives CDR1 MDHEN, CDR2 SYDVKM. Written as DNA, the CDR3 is TGTACCAGCAGTTCGTACTCGGCGGCCACCTACAATGAGCAGTTCTTC. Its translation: CTSSSYSAATYNEQFF.

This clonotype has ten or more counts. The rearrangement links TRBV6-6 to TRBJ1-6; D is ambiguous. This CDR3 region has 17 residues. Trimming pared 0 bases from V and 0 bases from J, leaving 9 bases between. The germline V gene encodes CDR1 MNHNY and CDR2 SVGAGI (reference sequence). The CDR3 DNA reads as TGTGCCAGCAGTTACTCGAGACTGAGCTCCTATAATTCACCCCTCCACTTT. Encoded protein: CASSYSRLSSYNSPLHF.

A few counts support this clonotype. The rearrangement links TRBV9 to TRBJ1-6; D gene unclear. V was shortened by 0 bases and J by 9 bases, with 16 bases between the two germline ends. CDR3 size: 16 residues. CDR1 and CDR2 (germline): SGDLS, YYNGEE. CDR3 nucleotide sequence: TGTGCCAGCAGCGTAGCGGCAGCCGAAGAGCCTTCACCCCTCCACTTT. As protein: CASSVAAAEEPSPLHF.

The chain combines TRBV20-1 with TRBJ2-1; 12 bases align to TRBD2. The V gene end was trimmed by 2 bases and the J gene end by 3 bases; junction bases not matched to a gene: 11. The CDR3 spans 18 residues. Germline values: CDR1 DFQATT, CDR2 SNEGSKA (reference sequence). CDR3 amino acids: CSARMRLAGVLVYNEQFF. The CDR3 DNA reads TGCAGTGCTAGAATGCGACTAGCGGGAGTTTTAGTCTACAATGAGCAGTTCTTC.

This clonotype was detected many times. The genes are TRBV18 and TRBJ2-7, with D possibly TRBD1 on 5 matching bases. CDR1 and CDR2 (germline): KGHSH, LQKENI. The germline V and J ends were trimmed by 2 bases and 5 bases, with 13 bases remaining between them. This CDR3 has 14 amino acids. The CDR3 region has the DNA TGTGCCAGCTCACCAGTAATACAGGCCGACGAGCAGTACTTC. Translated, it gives CASSPVIQADEQYF.

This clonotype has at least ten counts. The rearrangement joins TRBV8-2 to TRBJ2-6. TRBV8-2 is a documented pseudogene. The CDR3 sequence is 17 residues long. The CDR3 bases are TGTGGCAAAGTGCTAAGGATAACACAAAGTCGGGCCAACGTCCTGACTTTC. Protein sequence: CGKVLRITQSRANVLTF.

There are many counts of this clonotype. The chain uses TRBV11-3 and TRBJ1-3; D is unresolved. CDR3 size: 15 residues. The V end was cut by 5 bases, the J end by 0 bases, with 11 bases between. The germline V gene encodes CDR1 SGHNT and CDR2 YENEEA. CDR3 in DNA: TGTGCCAGCAGCACCCGTAGGAGCTCTGGAAACACCATATATTTT. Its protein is CASSTRRSSGNTIYF.

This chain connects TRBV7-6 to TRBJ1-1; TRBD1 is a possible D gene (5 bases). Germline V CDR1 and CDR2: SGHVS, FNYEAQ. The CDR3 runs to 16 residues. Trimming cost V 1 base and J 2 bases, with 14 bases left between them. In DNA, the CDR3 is TGTGCCAGCAGCTTAGAAATCGGGGCAGCAAACACTGAAGCTTTCTTT. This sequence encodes CASSLEIGAANTEAFF. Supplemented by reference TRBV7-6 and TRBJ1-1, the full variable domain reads GAGVSQSPRYKVTKRGQDVALRCDPISGHVSLYWYRQALGQGPEFLTYFNYEAQQDKSGLPNDRFSAERPEGSISTLTIQRTEQRDSAMYRCASSLEIGAANTEAFFGQGTRLTVV.